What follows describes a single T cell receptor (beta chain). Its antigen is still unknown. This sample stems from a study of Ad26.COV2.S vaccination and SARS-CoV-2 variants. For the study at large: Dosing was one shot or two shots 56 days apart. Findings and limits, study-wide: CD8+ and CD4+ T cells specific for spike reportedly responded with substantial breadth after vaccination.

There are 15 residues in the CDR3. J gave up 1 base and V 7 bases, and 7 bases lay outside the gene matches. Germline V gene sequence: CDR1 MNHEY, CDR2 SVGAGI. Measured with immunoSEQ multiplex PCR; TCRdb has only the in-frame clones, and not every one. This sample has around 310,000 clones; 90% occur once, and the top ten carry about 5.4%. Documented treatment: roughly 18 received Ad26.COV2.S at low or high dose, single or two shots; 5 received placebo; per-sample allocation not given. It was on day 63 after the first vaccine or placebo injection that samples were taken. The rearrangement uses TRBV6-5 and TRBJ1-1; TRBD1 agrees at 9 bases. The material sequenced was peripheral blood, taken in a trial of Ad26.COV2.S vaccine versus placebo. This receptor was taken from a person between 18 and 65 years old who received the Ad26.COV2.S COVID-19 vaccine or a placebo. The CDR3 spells CASNHRTGANTEAFF. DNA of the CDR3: TGTGCCAGCAACCATAGGACAGGGGCGAACACTGAAGCTTTCTTT.